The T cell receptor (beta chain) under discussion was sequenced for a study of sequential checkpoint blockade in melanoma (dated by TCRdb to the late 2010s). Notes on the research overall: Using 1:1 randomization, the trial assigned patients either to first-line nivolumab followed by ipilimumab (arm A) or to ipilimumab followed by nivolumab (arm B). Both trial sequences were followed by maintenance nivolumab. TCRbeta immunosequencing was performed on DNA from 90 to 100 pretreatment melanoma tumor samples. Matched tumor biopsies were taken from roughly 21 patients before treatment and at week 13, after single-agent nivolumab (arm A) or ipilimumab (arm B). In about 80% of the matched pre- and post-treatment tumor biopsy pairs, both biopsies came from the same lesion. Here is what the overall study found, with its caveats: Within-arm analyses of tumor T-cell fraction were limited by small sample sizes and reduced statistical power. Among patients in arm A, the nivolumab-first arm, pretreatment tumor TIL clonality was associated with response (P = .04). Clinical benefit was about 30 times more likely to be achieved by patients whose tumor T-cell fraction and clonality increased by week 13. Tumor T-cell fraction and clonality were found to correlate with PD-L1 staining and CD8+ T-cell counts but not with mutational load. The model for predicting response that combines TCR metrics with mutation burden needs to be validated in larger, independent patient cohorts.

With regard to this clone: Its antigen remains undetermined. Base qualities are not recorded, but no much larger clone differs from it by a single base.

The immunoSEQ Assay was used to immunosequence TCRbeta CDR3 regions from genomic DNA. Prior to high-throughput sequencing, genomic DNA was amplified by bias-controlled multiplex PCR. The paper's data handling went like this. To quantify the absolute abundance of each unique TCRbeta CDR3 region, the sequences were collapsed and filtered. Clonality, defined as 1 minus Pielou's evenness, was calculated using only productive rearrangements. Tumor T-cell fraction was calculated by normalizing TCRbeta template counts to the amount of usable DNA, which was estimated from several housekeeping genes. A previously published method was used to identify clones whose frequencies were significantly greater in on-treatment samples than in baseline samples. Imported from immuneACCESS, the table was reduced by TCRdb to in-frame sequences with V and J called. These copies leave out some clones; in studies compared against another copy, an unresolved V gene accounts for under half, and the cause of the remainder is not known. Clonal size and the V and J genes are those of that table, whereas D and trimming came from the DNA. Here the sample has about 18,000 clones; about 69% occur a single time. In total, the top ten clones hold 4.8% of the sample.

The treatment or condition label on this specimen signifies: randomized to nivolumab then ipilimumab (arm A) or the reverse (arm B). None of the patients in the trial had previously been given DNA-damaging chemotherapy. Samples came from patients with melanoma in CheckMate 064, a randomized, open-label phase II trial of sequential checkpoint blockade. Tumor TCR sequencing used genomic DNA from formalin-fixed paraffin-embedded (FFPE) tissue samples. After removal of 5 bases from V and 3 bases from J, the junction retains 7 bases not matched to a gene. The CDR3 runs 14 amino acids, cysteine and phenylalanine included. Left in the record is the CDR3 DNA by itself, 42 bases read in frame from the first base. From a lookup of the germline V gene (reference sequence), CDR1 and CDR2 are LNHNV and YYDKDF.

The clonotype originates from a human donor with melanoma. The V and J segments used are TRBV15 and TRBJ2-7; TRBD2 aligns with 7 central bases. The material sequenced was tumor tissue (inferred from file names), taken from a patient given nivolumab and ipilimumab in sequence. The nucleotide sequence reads TGTGCCACCAGCGTGGCGGGAGACCTCTACGAGCAGTACTTC. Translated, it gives CATSVAGDLYEQYF.